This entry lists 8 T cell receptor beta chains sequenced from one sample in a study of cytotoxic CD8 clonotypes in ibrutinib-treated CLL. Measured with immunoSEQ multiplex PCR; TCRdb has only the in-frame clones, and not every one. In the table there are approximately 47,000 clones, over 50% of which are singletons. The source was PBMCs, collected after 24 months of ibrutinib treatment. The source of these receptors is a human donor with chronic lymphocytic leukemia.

CDR3 residues: CASSPATLGHNEQFF. CDR3 nucleotide sequence: TGTGCCAGCAGCCCAGCTACCCTAGGTCACAATGAGCAGTTCTTC. The chain employs TRBV9 and TRBJ2-1; the D is unclear. CDR1 is SGDLS and CDR2 is YYNGEE in the germline V gene. This CDR3 comprises 15 residues. V was clipped by 4 bases and J by 5 bases, with 16 bases between them.

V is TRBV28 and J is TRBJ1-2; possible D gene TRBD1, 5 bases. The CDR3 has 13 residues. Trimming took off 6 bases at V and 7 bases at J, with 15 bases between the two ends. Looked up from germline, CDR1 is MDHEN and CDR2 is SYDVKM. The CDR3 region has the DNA TGTGCCAGCAGCTCCCTAGGGGCTGGTGGCTACACCTTC. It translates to CASSSLGAGGYTF.

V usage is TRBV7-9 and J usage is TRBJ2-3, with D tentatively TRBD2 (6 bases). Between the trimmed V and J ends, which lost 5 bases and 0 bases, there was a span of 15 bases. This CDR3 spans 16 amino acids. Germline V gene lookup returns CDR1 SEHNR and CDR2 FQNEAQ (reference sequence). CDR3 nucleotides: TGTGCCAGCAGCCGACGCGCGGGACCTAGCACAGATACGCAGTATTTT. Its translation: CASSRRAGPSTDTQYF.

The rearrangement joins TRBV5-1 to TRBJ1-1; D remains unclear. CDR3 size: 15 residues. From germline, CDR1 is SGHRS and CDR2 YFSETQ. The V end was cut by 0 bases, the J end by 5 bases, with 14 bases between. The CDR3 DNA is TGCGCCAGCAGCTTGGAGCTGGGTAGGGAAACTGAAGCTTTCTTT. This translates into CASSLELGRETEAFF.

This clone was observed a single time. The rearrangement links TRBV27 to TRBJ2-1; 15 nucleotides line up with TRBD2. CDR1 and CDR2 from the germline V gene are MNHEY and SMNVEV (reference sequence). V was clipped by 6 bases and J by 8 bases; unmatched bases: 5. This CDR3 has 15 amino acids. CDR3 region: CASRGTSGRRYEQFF. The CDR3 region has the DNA TGTGCCAGCAGAGGGACTAGCGGGAGGAGATATGAGCAGTTCTTC.

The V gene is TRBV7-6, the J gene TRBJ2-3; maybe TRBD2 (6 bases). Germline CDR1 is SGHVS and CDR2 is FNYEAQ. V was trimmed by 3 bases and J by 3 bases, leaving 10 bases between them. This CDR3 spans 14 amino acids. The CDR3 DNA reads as TGTGCCAGCAGCTTCGGGAGTCTGACAGATACGCAGTATTTT. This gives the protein CASSFGSLTDTQYF.

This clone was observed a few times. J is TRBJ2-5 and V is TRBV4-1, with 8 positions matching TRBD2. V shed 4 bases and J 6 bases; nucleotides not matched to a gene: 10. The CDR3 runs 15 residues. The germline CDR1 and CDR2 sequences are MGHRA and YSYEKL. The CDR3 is CASSPVTGGQKTQYF. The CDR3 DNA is TGCGCCAGCAGCCCCGTAACGGGGGGGCAAAAGACCCAGTACTTC.

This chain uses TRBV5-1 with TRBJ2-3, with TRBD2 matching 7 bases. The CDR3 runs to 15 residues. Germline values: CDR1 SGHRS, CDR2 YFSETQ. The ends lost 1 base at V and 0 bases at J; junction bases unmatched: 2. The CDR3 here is CASSLLAASTDTQYF. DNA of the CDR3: TGCGCCAGCAGCTTGCTAGCGGCTAGCACAGATACGCAGTATTTT.